This T cell receptor beta chain came from a study of T cells after yellow fever vaccination. CDR3 length: 16 amino acids. In germline, CDR1 is SGHRS, CDR2 YFSETQ. Trimming pared 7 bases from V and 0 bases from J, leaving 14 bases between. Findings and limits, study-wide: Reappearing after the booster were most of the clones from primary vaccination (96% CD4, 88% CD8). Although most clonotypes did not, a small share appeared in both CD4 and CD8 compartments.

The table lists this clonotype with a few counts. The antigen is unknown. TCR cDNA, made by 5'RACE template switching, carried an added universal primer site and UMIs. TCRdb used MiXCR to reprocess the 5' RACE reads, holding one entry per CDR3 protein. Of 620,000 or so distinct CDR3 sequences detected, around an eighth appear once; the ten largest clones hold around 14%. This chain uses TRBV5-1 with TRBJ2-6; no firm D call. The sequence derives from a man aged 30 to 45 who received the YFV17D yellow fever vaccine. The sample consisted of PBMCs, taken on the day of the yellow fever booster vaccination. The CDR3 DNA reads as TGCGCCAGCTCGGGTGGGGTTAGCTCTGGGGCCAACGTCCTGACTTTC. Protein product: CASSGGVSSGANVLTF.